This TCR beta chain derives from a study of T-cell reconstitution after alpha-beta-depleted transplantation in children. TCRbeta library preparation incorporated unique molecular identifiers. TCRdb re-analysed the PCR reads in MiXCR, keeping a single row per CDR3 protein. The sample has about 200,000 distinct CDR3 sequences; 7% to 9% are singletons. General study results and limits: The origin of alpha-beta T cells about two months after transplant was reportedly several hundred expanded graft clones.

This clonotype came up many times. Antigen unknown. The source was PBMCs, mostly from graft donor cells, collected 360 days after TCRalphabeta/CD19-depleted stem cell transplant. The sequence came from a male patient under 10 years old who had a stem cell transplant for acute myeloid leukemia, so the T cells may come from the graft donor.

The CDR3 protein is CSVVQGADEQYF. As DNA, the CDR3 is TGCAGCGTAGTGCAGGGGGCCGACGAGCAGTACTTC. The chain has TRBV29-1 and TRBJ2-7; 8 bases align to TRBD1. CDR3 length: 12 residues. CDR1 and CDR2 (germline): SQVTM, ANQGSEA. With V trimmed by 6 bases and J by 5 bases, 6 bases remained unmatched.